This TCR beta chain was documented in a study of shared clonotypes between healthy human individuals. This clone was seen ten or more times. Authors' data handling: ImmunoSEQ only sent back junction sequences with no quality scores, so filtering was done differently. Repertoires were generated with immunoSEQ multiplex PCR, while TCRdb's copy carries only in-frame clones and drops some. Clone size and the V and J calls come from that table; the DNA yielded D and trimming. This table has around 1,000,000 clones, about 80% appearing once. Germline assignment: CDR1 SGHAT and CDR2 FQNNGV. This CDR3 is 13 amino acids long. V lost 5 bases, J lost 5 bases, and 12 bases lay in between.

This sequence joins TRBV11-2 and TRBJ2-5; weak D call: TRBD2 (5 bases). The receptor was isolated from a man aged 18 to 29 in good health. Some clones in this sample may be carry-over from other donors' samples. Sequencing input: memory CD4+ T cells from PBMCs. Described subset: CD45RA-negative fraction. The CDR3 DNA follows: TGTGCCAGCAGCCCGGGGTCGGGGGAGACCCAGTACTTC. Amino acid sequence: CASSPGSGETQYF.